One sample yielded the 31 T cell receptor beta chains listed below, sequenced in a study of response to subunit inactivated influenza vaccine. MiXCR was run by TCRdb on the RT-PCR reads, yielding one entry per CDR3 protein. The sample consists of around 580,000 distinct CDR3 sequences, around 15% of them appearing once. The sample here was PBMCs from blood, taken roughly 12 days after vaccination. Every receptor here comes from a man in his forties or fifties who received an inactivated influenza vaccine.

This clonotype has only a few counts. The CDR3 loop reads CATSDVGWGNTGELFF. CDR3 DNA sequence: TGTGCCACCAGTGATGTTGGCTGGGGCAACACCGGGGAGCTGTTTTTT. V and J are TRBV24-1 and TRBJ2-2; D possibly corresponds to TRBD1 (5 bases). Trimming removed 3 bases from V and 2 bases from J, with 12 bases in between. In germline, CDR1 is KGHDR, CDR2 SFDVKD. The CDR3 runs 16 residues.

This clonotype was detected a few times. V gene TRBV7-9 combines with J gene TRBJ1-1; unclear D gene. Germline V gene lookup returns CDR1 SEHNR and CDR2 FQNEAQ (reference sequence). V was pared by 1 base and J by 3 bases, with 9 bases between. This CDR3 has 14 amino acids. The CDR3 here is CASSLVSGYTEAFF. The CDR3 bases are TGTGCCAGCAGCTTAGTGTCGGGGTACACTGAAGCTTTCTTT.

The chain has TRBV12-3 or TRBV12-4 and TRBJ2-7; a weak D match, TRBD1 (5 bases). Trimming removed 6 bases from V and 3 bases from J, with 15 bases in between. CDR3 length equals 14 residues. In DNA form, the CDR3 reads TGTGCCAGCAGCCAGGGTTCGACAGTCTACGAGCAGTACTTC. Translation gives CASSQGSTVYEQYF.

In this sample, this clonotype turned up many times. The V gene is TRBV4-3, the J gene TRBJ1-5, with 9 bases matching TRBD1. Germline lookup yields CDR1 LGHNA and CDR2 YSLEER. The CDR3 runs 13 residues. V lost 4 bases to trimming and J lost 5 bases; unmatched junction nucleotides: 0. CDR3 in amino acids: CASSRDRDQPQHF. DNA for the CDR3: TGCGCCAGCAGCCGGGACAGGGATCAGCCCCAGCATTTT.

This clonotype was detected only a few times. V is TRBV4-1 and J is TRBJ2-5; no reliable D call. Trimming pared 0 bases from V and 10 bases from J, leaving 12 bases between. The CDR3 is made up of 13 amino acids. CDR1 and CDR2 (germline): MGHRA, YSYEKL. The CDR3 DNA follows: TGCGCCAGCAGCCAAGATGGACGGGTCAGCCAGTACTTC. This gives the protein CASSQDGRVSQYF.

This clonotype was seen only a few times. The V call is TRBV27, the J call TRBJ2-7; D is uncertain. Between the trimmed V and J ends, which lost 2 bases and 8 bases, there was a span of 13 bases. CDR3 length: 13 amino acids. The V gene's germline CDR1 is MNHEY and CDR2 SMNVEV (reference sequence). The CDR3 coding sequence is TGTGCCAGCAGTTTAGGGTGGGCAGCTCAGCAGTACTTC. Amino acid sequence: CASSLGWAAQQYF.

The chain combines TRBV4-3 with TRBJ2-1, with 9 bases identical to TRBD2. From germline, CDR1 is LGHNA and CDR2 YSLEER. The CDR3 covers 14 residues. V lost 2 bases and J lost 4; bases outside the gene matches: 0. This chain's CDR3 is CASSQLAGYNEQFF. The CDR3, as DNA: TGCGCCAGCAGCCAACTAGCGGGATACAATGAGCAGTTCTTC.

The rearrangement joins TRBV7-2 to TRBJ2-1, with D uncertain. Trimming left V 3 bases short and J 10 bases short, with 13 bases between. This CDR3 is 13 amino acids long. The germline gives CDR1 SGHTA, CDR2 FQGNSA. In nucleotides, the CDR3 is TGTGCCAGCAGCTTTAGAATGTCGTACGAGCAGTTCTTC. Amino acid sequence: CASSFRMSYEQFF.

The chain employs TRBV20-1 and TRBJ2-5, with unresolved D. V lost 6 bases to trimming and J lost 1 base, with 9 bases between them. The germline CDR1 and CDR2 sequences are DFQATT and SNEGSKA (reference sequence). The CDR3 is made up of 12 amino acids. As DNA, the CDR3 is TGCAGTGCCACGACCGGCCAAGAGACCCAGTACTTC. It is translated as CSATTGQETQYF.

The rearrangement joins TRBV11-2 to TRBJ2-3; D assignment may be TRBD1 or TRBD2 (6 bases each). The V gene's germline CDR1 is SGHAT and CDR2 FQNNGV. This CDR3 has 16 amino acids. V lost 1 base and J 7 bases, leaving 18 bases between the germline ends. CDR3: CASSLGLGGPIHTQYF. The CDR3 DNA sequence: TGTGCCAGCAGCTTAGGGTTGGGGGGCCCAATTCATACGCAGTATTTT.

In nucleotides, the CDR3 is TGTGCCACGGGGACAGGGCCGTTCACAGATACGCAGTATTTT. It specifies CATGTGPFTDTQYF. V usage is TRBV15 and J usage is TRBJ2-3, with 9 positions matching TRBD1. The V and J ends lost 9 bases and 2 bases, in that order; junction bases with no gene match: 6. Germline-derived CDR1 and CDR2 are LNHNV and YYDKDF (reference sequence). This CDR3 is built from 14 residues.

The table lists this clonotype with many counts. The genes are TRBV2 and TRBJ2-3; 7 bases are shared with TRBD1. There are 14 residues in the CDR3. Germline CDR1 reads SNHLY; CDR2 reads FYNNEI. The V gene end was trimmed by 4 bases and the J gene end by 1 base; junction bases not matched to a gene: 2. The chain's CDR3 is CASSGQGGTDTQYF. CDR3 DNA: TGTGCCAGCAGTGGACAGGGAGGCACAGATACGCAGTATTTT. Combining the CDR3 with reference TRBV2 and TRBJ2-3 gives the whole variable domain EPEVTQTPSHQVTQMGQEVILRCVPISNHLYFYWYRQILGQKVEFLVSFYNNEISEKSEIFDDQFSVERPDGSNFTLKIRSTKLEDSAMYFCASSGQGGTDTQYFGPGTRLTVL.

In DNA, the CDR3 is TGTGCCAGTGGAGAGGGTTATAGCAATCAGCCCCAGCATTTT. Amino acids: CASGEGYSNQPQHF. The chain recombines TRBV6-1 with TRBJ1-5; no clear D. CDR3 length equals 14 residues. Between the trimmed V and J ends, which lost 9 bases and 0 bases, there was a span of 12 bases. The V gene's germline CDR1 is MNHNS and CDR2 SASEGT.

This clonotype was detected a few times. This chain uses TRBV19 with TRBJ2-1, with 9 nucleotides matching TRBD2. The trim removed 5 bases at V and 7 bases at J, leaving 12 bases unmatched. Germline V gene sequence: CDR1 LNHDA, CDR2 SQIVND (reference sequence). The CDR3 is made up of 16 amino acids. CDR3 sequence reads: CASSLREGPQVNEQFF. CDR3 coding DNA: TGTGCCAGTAGTTTGCGGGAGGGCCCTCAGGTGAATGAGCAGTTCTTC.

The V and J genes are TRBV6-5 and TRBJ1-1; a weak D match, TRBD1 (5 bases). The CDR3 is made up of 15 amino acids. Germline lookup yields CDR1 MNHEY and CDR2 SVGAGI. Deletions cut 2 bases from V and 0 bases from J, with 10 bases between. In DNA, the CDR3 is TGTGCCAGCAGTTACATGGGACCGATGAACACTGAAGCTTTCTTT. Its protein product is CASSYMGPMNTEAFF.

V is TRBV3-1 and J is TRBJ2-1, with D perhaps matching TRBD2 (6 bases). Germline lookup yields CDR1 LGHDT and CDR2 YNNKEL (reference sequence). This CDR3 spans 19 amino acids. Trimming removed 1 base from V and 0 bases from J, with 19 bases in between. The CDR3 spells CASSQAWGGTTSSYNEQFF. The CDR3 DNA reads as TGTGCCAGCAGCCAAGCCTGGGGCGGGACCACGAGCTCCTACAATGAGCAGTTCTTC.

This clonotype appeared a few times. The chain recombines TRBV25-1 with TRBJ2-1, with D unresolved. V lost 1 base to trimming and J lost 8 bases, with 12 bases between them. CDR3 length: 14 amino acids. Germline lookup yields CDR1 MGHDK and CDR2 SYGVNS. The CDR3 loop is CASSESGLRYEQFF. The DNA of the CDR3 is TGTGCCAGCAGTGAATCCGGGCTTAGGTATGAGCAGTTCTTC.

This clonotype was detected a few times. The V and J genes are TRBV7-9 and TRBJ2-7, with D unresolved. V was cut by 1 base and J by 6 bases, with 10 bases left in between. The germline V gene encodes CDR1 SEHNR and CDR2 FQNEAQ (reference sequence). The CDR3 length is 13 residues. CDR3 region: CASSLGGAAEQYF. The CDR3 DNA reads TGTGCCAGCAGCTTAGGTGGAGCAGCCGAGCAGTACTTC. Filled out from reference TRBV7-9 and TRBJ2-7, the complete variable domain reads DTGVSQNPRHKITKRGQNVTFRCDPISEHNRLYWYRQTLGQGPEFLTYFQNEAQLEKSRLLSDRFSAERPKGSFSTLEIQRTEQGDSAMYLCASSLGGAAEQYFGPGTRLTVT.

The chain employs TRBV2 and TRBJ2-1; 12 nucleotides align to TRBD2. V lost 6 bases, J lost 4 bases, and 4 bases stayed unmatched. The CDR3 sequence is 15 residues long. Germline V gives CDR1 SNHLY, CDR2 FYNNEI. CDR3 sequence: CASSATSGRYNEQFF. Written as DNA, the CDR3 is TGTGCCAGCAGCGCGACTAGCGGGAGATACAATGAGCAGTTCTTC. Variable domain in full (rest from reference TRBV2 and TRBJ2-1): EPEVTQTPSHQVTQMGQEVILRCVPISNHLYFYWYRQILGQKVEFLVSFYNNEISEKSEIFDDQFSVERPDGSNFTLKIRSTKLEDSAMYFCASSATSGRYNEQFFGPGTRLTVL.

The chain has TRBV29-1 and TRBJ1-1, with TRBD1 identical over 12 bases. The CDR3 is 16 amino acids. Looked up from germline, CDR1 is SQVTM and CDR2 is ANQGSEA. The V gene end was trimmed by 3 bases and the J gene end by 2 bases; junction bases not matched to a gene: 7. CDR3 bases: TGCAGCGTTGATGGGACAGGGGGCCTGGTAAACACTGAAGCTTTCTTT. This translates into CSVDGTGGLVNTEAFF.

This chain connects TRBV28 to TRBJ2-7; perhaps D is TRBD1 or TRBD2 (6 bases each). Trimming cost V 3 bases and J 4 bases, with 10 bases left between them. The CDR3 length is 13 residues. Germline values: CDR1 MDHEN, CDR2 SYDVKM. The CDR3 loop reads CASSFTGRYEQYF. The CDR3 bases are TGTGCCAGCAGTTTTACAGGGAGGTACGAGCAGTACTTC.

CDR3 in amino acids: CASRVGSGAYEQYF. CDR3 coding DNA: TGTGCCAGCAGGGTTGGTAGCGGCGCCTACGAGCAGTACTTC. The V call is TRBV12-3 or TRBV12-4, the J call TRBJ2-7; D possibly corresponds to TRBD2 (6 bases). The CDR3 is made up of 14 amino acids. The V and J ends lost 6 bases and 2 bases respectively, with 14 bases between them.

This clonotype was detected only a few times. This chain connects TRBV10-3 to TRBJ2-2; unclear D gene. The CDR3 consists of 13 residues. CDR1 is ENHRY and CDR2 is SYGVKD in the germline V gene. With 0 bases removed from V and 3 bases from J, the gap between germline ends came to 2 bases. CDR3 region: CAISESYTGELFF. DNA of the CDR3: TGTGCCATCAGTGAGTCCTACACCGGGGAGCTGTTTTTT.

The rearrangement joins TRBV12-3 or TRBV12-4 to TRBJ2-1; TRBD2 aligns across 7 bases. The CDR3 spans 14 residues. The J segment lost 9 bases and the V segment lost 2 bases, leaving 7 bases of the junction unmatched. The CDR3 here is CASSLRGGGGEQFF. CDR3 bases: TGTGCCAGCAGTTTACGGGGCGGGGGTGGTGAGCAGTTCTTC.

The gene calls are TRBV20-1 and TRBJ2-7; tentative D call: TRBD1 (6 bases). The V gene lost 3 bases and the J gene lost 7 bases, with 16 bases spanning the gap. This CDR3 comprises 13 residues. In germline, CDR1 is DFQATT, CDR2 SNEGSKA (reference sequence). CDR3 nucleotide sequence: TGCAGTGCTAGTGATAGTAAAAGGGGGGAGCAGTACTTC. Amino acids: CSASDSKRGEQYF.

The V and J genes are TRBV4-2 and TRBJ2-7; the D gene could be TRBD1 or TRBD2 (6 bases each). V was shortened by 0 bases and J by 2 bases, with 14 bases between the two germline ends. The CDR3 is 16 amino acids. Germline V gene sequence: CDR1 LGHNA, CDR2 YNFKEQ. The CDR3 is CASSQDGGGIPYEQYF. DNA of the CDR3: TGTGCCAGCAGCCAAGACGGGGGCGGGATTCCCTACGAGCAGTACTTC.

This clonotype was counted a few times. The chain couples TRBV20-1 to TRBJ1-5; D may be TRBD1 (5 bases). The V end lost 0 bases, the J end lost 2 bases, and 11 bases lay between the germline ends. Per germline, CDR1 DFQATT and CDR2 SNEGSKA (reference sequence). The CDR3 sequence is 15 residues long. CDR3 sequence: CSARDPWGGNQPQHF. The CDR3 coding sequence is TGCAGTGCTAGAGATCCTTGGGGGGGCAATCAGCCCCAGCATTTT.

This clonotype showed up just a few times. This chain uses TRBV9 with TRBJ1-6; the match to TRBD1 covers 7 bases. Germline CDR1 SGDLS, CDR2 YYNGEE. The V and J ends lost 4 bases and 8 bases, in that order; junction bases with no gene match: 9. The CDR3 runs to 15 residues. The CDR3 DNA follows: TGTGCCAGCAGCCTGCGACAGGGAGGTGATTCACCCCTCCACTTT. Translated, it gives CASSLRQGGDSPLHF.

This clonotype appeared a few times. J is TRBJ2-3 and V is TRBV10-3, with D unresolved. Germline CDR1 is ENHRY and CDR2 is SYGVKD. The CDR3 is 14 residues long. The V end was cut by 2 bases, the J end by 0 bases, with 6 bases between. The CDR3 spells CAISEGDSTDTQYF. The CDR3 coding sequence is TGTGCCATCAGTGAGGGGGATAGCACAGATACGCAGTATTTT.

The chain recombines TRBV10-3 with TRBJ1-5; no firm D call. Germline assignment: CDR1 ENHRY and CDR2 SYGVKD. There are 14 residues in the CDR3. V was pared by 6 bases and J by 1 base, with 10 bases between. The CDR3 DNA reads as TGTGCCATCAGGGAGACGGGGAGCAATCAGCCCCAGCATTTT. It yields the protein CAIRETGSNQPQHF.

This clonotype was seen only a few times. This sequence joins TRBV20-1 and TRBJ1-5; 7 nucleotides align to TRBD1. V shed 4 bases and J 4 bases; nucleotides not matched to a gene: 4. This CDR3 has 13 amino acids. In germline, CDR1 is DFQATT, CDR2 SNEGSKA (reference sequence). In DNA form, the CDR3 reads TGCAGTGCTATCCCAGGGGGGAATCAGCCCCAGCATTTT. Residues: CSAIPGGNQPQHF.